The subject of this entry is one T cell receptor (beta chain). The antigen this receptor binds is unknown. Base qualities were left out, and no much larger clone turns up one base away. This specimen comes from a study of CD8 T cells in Susac syndrome (dated by TCRdb to between 2018 and 2020). Notes on the research overall: The study used repertoire sequencing to test whether antigen drove CD8+ T cell activation and differentiation in Susac syndrome. The clonality of the CD8+ T cell repertoire was compared across approximately 12 healthy donors, about 14 Susac syndrome patients and 15 multiple sclerosis patients. General conclusions and limits of the study: The number of individuals in the TCR sequencing and HLA analysis was recognized as being relatively small.

Compared with germline, V lacks 0 bases and J lacks 7 bases; bases without a gene match: 3. The germline V gene gives CDR1 as SGDLS and CDR2 as YYNGEE. The CDR3 runs 14 residues from the cysteine to the phenylalanine. Only the CDR3 region is kept as DNA, spanning 42 bases read in frame from base 1. RNA was extracted using the RNeasy kit, and roughly 0.5 to 1 microgram was reverse transcribed with random hexamers. TCR beta CDR3 regions were amplified with the immunoSEQ multiplex PCR assay covering 54 Vbeta and 13 Jbeta segments. Bias from PCR amplification was corrected by using a synthetic template baseline for primer optimization and for computational correction. The paper's data handling went like this. Only productive sequences were kept, with reads annotated to V, D and J genes according to IMGT and analyzed in immunoSEQ Analyzer. To calculate clonality, Shannon entropy was normalized by log2 of the number of productive unique sequences and then subtracted from one. For each patient and control, public and private clones were evaluated within the 100 most prevalent clones. Clones were defined as Susac-specific when absent from the healthy and MS cohorts, from roughly 1,000 published viral clones and from other ImmuneACCESS disease sequences. Clones were called with MiXCR by TCRdb after fastp trimmed the public reads at Q25, and only in-frame beta chains were retained. Rows merge per CDR3 protein into single entries with the most common DNA and genes. Clone size and V and J calls follow TCRdb, not the original study. In all, the sample holds approximately 200,000 distinct CDR3 sequences, and around nine tenths of those were seen once. The ten top clones hold approximately 0.13% of the sample.

High-throughput TCR beta sequencing profiled peripheral blood CD8+ and CD4+ T cells from healthy donors, Susac syndrome patients and multiple sclerosis patients. The multiple sclerosis controls were treatment-naive patients whose relapsing-remitting disease, either stable or active, fulfilled the revised McDonald criteria. Bulk CD8+ and CD4+ T cells were purified by magnetic negative isolation, whereas CD8+ TEMRA cells were enriched by FACS. Blood was collected in EDTA tubes and processed within 24 hours, with PBMCs isolated through density gradient centrifugation. PBMCs destined for TCR sequencing were cryopreserved in liquid nitrogen and later thawed in a 37 °C water bath. Purity of sorted or isolated CD4+, CD8+ and CD8+ TEMRA cells was at least 90%.

The sample consisted of CD8+ T cells from PBMCs. The TCR comes from a human donor with multiple sclerosis. The V and J segments used are TRBV9 and TRBJ2-7; a stretch of 11 junction bases matches TRBD2. CDR3 region: CASSVGLAGGEQYF. The DNA sequence reads TGTGCCAGCAGCGTAGGGCTAGCGGGAGGTGAGCAGTACTTC.